One sample yielded the 13 T cell receptor beta chains listed below, sequenced in a study of cytomegalovirus exposure and HLA in healthy donors. PCR used 60 Vbeta primers and 13 Jbeta primers. Only in-frame clones appear in the TCRdb table, and some are missing; sequencing was by immunoSEQ multiplex PCR. The repertoire consists of some 180,000 clones, with around 80% occurring once and the leading ten covering roughly 1.5%. Sequenced input: PBMCs. The receptors here all came from a young man in good health and CMV-seronegative.

The chain has TRBV5-6 and TRBJ2-1; 7 positions agree with TRBD2. After removal of 0 bases from V and 3 bases from J, the junction contained 9 bases not matched to a gene. Germline V gene data show CDR1 as SGHDT and CDR2 as YYEEEE. The CDR3 is 17 amino acids. For the CDR3, the DNA is TGTGCCAGCAGCTTGGCCGGTACGGAGCGGGGCTACAATGAGCAGTTCTTC. It yields the protein CASSLAGTERGYNEQFF.

This chain joins TRBV19 and TRBJ1-5; perhaps TRBD1 as D (5 bases). Germline V gives CDR1 LNHDA, CDR2 SQIVND (reference sequence). Deletions cut 7 bases from V and 9 bases from J, with 13 bases between. This CDR3 contains 12 residues. CDR3 protein: CASTKMGGPQHF. The CDR3 DNA follows: TGTGCCAGTACCAAAATGGGGGGGCCCCAGCATTTT.

The V gene is TRBV11-3, the J gene TRBJ1-3, with 7 bases that match TRBD1. The CDR3 contains 15 residues. Looked up from germline, CDR1 is SGHNT and CDR2 is YENEEA. The ends lost 2 bases at V and 6 bases at J; junction bases unmatched: 7. CDR3 loop: CASSLRQGNENTIYF. As DNA, the CDR3 is TGTGCCAGCAGCTTAAGACAGGGCAATGAAAACACCATATATTTT.

V is TRBV18 and J is TRBJ2-7; D is undetermined. V lost 2 bases and J lost 0, with 8 bases in between. The CDR3 loop spans 14 amino acids. Germline lookup yields CDR1 KGHSH and CDR2 LQKENI. The CDR3 protein is CASSPSAASYEQYF. The CDR3 DNA follows: TGTGCCAGCTCACCATCGGCGGCCTCCTACGAGCAGTACTTC.

The chain employs TRBV7-9 and TRBJ2-1; perhaps TRBD2 as D (6 bases). The CDR3 is 15 residues long. Germline V lookup: CDR1 SEHNR, CDR2 FQNEAQ (reference sequence). V was pared by 3 bases and J by 7 bases, with 16 bases between. The CDR3 DNA reads TGTGCCAGCAGCTTTTGGGAGGCAGGGAGAAATGAGCAGTTCTTC. Its protein is CASSFWEAGRNEQFF.

CDR3 nucleotide sequence: TGTGCCAGCAGCCCCGGGACTAGCGGGGCGATCTACAATGAGCAGTTCTTC. This translates into CASSPGTSGAIYNEQFF. This chain connects TRBV7-2 to TRBJ2-1; TRBD2 matches 13 bases. The CDR3 extends over 17 amino acids. V trimming: 5 bases; J trimming: 3 bases; junction bases outside the gene matches: 7. Per the germline V gene, CDR1 is SGHTA and CDR2 is FQGNSA.

This clone was observed a single time. One end of the junction is discordant with germline, which a read error may explain. The chain employs TRBV4-2 and TRBJ2-1; 9 bases fit TRBD2. CDR1 and CDR2 (germline): LGHNA, YNFKEQ. The length of the CDR3 is 16 residues. The CDR3 sequence: CASTQDGAGGPREQFF. The CDR3 DNA reads TGTGCCAGCACCCAAGATGGTGCGGGAGGGCCAAGGGAGCAGTTCTTC.

The chain recombines TRBV6-5 with TRBJ1-2, with 9 bases matching TRBD1. The V segment lost 2 bases and the J segment 6 bases; nucleotides outside the gene matches: 10. Germline loops: CDR1 MNHEY, CDR2 SVGAGI. CDR3 length equals 16 residues. CDR3 bases: TGTGCCAGCAGTTACCATTCAGGACAGGGGAGTAATGGCTACACCTTC. Protein product: CASSYHSGQGSNGYTF.

The chain is built from TRBV6-1 and TRBJ2-2, with a tentative D call TRBD1 (6 bases). V lost 6 bases, J lost 5 bases, and 16 bases lay in between. Germline-derived CDR1 and CDR2 are MNHNS and SASEGT. The CDR3 is made up of 15 amino acids. CDR3: CASRPTGKVTGELFF. The CDR3 DNA sequence: TGTGCCAGCAGGCCCACAGGGAAGGTTACCGGGGAGCTGTTTTTT.

The CDR3 nucleotides read TGTGCCTGGAAGGCAGGGGTCCTCTCCTACGAGCAGTACTTC. Residues: CAWKAGVLSYEQYF. The chain carries TRBV30 and TRBJ2-7; weak D call: TRBD1 (6 bases). The CDR3 is made up of 14 amino acids. CDR1 is GTSNPN and CDR2 is SVGIG in the germline V gene (reference sequence). Trimming cost V 4 bases and J 0 bases, with 13 bases left between them.

The chain carries TRBV28 and TRBJ2-3, with 10 bases lining up with TRBD2. The length of the CDR3 is 15 residues. Germline V CDR1 and CDR2: MDHEN, SYDVKM. Trimming took 6 bases from V and 5 from J; bases not matched to a gene: 8. This CDR3 reads CASSRTGTSEDTQYF. DNA of the CDR3: TGTGCCAGCAGCCGGACCGGGACTAGCGAAGATACGCAGTATTTT.

About this clone itself: Germline and junction disagree at one end, which may indicate a read error. The chain joins TRBV7-9 to TRBJ1-1; D uncertain. This CDR3 has 15 residues. Germline V gene sequence: CDR1 SEHNR, CDR2 FQNEAQ (reference sequence). CDR3 DNA sequence: TGTTCCAGCAGCTTGAGGGCGGCGGGGAACACTGAAGCTTTCTTT. Translating gives CSSSLRAAGNTEAFF.

The chain recombines TRBV7-2 with TRBJ1-3, with 12 bases fitting TRBD1. The CDR3 has 17 amino acids. Germline assignment: CDR1 SGHTA and CDR2 FQGNSA. Germline trimming cut 5 bases from V and 5 bases from J; bases unmatched to any gene: 10. CDR3 residues: CASSPQGQGARRNTIYF. The CDR3 DNA follows: TGTGCCAGCAGCCCGCAGGGACAGGGGGCGAGAAGAAACACCATATATTTT.